These 4 T cell receptor beta chains were all obtained from the same sample, sequenced in a study of T-cell reconstitution after alpha-beta-depleted transplantation in children (dated by TCRdb to 2015 to 2016). The treatment or condition tag for this specimen amounts to: allogeneic hematopoietic cell transplantation with graft depleted of TCRalphabeta T cells and CD19 B cells. The receptor library was made with PCR. This sample was sequenced with an Illumina HiSeq 2500. To normalize quantification of the TCRbeta repertoire, the TCR libraries were built with molecular barcoding that relied on unique molecular identifiers. In TCRdb, the public reads were trimmed at Q25 with fastp and aligned with MiXCR, with productive beta chains retained. Duplicate CDR3 protein sequences are folded into a single record with the most common DNA and genes. The sample table contains around 70,000 distinct CDR3 sequences; only one count was recorded for roughly a tenth of them. The ten largest account for 13% of the sample.

The sample in question was PBMCs, obtained before TCRalphabeta/CD19-depleted stem cell transplant. The receptors here all came from a boy between 10 and 17 years old with acute myeloid leukemia, due to receive a stem cell transplant.

The sample holds many counts of this clonotype. DNA of the CDR3: TGTGCCAGCAGCTTACTTAGCTCTGGGGCCAACGTCCTGACTTTC. The encoded protein is CASSLLSSGANVLTF. This chain connects TRBV7-2 to TRBJ2-6, with D unresolved. This CDR3 spans 15 amino acids. From germline, CDR1 is SGHTA and CDR2 FQGNSA. The V end was cut by 2 bases, the J end by 0 bases, with 5 bases between.

As regards this clonotype: A much bigger clone sits one base away, suggesting this may be a read error. The V call is TRBV6-5, the J call TRBJ2-7, with D possibly TRBD2 on 6 matching bases. This CDR3 is built from 15 residues. Germline values: CDR1 MNHEY, CDR2 SVGAGI. DNA for the CDR3: TGTGCCATCAGTTACTCAACGGGGAGGACCTACGAGCAGTACTTC. Translated, it gives CAISYSTGRTYEQYF.

About this clonotype: A much larger clone sits a single nucleotide away, making a read error possible. The chain joins TRBV12-3 or TRBV12-4 to TRBJ2-1, with no clear D. The CDR3 runs to 15 residues. The CDR3 protein is CASSFPSGVRNDQFF. In DNA, the CDR3 is TGTGCCAGCAGTTTCCCCTCCGGTGTTAGAAATGACCAGTTCTTC.

The V gene is TRBV18, the J gene TRBJ2-1; no clear D. The CDR3 is 14 amino acids. The V and J ends lost 4 bases and 3 bases respectively, with 10 bases between them. CDR1 and CDR2 (germline): KGHSH, LQKENI. The CDR3 bases are TGTGCCAGCTCACAGGGTATGGGCTACAATGAGCAGTTCTTC. This codes for CASSQGMGYNEQFF.